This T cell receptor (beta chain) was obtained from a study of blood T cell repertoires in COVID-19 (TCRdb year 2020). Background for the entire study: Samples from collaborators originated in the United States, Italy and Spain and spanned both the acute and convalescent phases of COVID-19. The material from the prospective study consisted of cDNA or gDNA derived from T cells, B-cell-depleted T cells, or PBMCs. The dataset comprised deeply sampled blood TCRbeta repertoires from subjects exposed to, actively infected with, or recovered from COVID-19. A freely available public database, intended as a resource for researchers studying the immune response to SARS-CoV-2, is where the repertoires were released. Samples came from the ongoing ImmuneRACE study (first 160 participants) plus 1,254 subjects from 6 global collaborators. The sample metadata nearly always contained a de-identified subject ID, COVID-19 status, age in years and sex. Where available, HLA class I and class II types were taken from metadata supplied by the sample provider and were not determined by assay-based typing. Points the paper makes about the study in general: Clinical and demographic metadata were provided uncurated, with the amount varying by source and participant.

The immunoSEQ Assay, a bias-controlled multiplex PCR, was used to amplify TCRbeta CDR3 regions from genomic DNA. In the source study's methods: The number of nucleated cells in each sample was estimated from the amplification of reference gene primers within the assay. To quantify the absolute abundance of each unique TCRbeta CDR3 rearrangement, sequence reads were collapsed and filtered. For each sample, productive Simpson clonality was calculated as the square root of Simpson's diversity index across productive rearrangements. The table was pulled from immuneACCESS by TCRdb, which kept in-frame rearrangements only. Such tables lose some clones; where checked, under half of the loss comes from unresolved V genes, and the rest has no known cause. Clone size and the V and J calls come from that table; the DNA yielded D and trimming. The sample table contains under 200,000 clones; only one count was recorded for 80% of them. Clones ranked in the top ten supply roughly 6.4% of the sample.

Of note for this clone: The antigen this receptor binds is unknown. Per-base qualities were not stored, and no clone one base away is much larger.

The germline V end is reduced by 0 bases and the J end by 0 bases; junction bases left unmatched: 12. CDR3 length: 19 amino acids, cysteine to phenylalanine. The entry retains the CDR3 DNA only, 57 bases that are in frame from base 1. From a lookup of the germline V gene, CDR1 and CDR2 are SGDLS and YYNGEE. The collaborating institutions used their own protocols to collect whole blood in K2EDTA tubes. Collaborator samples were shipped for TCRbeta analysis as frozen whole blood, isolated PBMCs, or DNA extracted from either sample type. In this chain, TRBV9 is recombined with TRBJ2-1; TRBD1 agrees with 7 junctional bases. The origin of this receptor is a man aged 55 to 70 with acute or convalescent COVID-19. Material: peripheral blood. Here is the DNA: TGTGCCAGCAGCGTAGAGGGAACAGGGGAACAGGGCTCCTACAATGAGCAGTTCTTC. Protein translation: CASSVEGTGEQGSYNEQFF.